This TCR beta chain was recorded in a study of T cell responses to AZD1222 COVID-19 vaccine. Using immunoSEQ multiplex PCR, the repertoire was profiled, and TCRdb retains in-frame clones only, with some absent. The sample yields approximately 74,000 clones, 86% seen once. V gave up 0 bases and J gave up 5 bases, with 17 bases separating them. CDR1 and CDR2 (germline): LGHDT, YNNKEL (reference sequence). The CDR3 contains 17 residues. The V gene is TRBV3-1 (or the pseudogene TRBV3-2), the J gene TRBJ2-1; D is ambiguous. The sequence derives from an adult in good health. The specimen comprised peripheral blood, sampled on day 0 of AZD1222 vaccination. In nucleotides, the CDR3 is TGTGCCAGCAGCCAAGATCCGGGTGCGGTTGGCCACAATGAGCAGTTCTTC. Translating gives CASSQDPGAVGHNEQFF.